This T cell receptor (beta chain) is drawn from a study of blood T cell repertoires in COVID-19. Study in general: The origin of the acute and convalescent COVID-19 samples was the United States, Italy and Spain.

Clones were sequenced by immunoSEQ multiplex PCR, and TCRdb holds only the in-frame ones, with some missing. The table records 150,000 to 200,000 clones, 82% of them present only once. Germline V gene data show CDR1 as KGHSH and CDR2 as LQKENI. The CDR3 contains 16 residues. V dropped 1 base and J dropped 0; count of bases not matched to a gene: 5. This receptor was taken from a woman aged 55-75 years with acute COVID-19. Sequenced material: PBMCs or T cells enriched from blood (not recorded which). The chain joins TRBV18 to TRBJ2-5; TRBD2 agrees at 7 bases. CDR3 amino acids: CASSPQRGLYQETQYF. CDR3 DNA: TGTGCCAGCTCACCACAGCGGGGATTGTACCAAGAGACCCAGTACTTC.